The 30 T cell receptor beta chains reported below all come from one sample, sequenced in a study of blood T cells in healthy people across ages. A sample-barcoded 5' primer and a J-beta primer mix were used in a second PCR of roughly 6 to 11 cycles. TCRdb re-derived calls from the 5' RACE reads in MiXCR, one entry per CDR3 protein. The table shows fewer than 900,000 distinct CDR3 sequences, with around 46% occurring only once. The sample comprised blood. The receptors were sampled from a woman aged 60 to 75 in good health.

The V and J genes are TRBV29-1 and TRBJ2-7, with 12 bases fitting TRBD2. V lost 5 bases and J lost 5; bases outside the gene matches: 4. Per the germline V gene, CDR1 is SQVTM and CDR2 is ANQGSEA. The CDR3 totals 13 residues. CDR3 region: CSVRLAGANEQYF. As DNA, the CDR3 is TGCAGCGTTAGACTAGCGGGAGCAAACGAGCAGTACTTC.

The CDR3 sequence is CASSLLPQGANTEAFF. In DNA form, the CDR3 reads TGCGCCAGCAGCTTGTTGCCACAGGGGGCTAACACTGAAGCTTTCTTT. The chain is built from TRBV5-1 and TRBJ1-1; 9 nucleotides match TRBD1. There are 16 residues in the CDR3. The germline V gene has CDR1 SGHRS and CDR2 YFSETQ. The trim removed 1 base at V and 2 bases at J, leaving 6 bases unmatched.

Details on this clonotype: Germline is not matched at one junction end, which may reflect a read error. The chain links TRBV5-1 to TRBJ2-1, with 11 nucleotides matching TRBD2. CDR1 and CDR2 from the germline V gene are SGHRS and YFSETQ. This CDR3 is built from 15 residues. CDR3 nucleotide sequence: TGCGCCAGCAGCTACCTAGCGGGGGGCGGCAATGGGCAGTTCTTC. The encoded protein is CASSYLAGGGNGQFF.

The chain couples TRBV6-5 to TRBJ2-3; no firm D call. The CDR3 loop spans 12 amino acids. Germline-derived CDR1 and CDR2 are MNHEY and SVGAGI. V lost 10 bases and J 3 bases, leaving 11 bases between the germline ends. The CDR3 coding sequence is TGTGCCACCATAAGTACTACAGATACGCAGTATTTT. Its translation: CATISTTDTQYF.

The V gene is TRBV4-2, the J gene TRBJ2-7, with D unresolved. The ends were cut back, 0 bases at V and 0 bases at J, with 9 bases in the middle. This CDR3 is built from 15 residues. Germline values: CDR1 LGHNA, CDR2 YNFKEQ. CDR3 nucleotides: TGTGCCAGCAGCCAAGAGCAGATAACCTCCTACGAGCAGTACTTC. Its protein is CASSQEQITSYEQYF.

This clonotype was picked up a small number of times. The chain has TRBV20-1 and TRBJ2-3, with 7 positions matching TRBD2. The CDR3 runs to 14 residues. Germline V gives CDR1 DFQATT, CDR2 SNEGSKA (reference sequence). J lost 4 bases, V lost 3 bases, and 7 bases had no gene match. The CDR3 nucleotides read TGCAGTGCTAGGGCGGGAGTCGTTGCAGATACGCAGTATTTT. This codes for CSARAGVVADTQYF.

The rearrangement uses TRBV3-1 and TRBJ2-3; D is uncertain. The V end lost 11 bases, the J end lost 4 bases, and 10 bases lay between the germline ends. Germline V lookup: CDR1 LGHDT, CDR2 YNNKEL (reference sequence). The CDR3 runs to 11 residues. CDR3 DNA: TGTGCCGGCACAAGTTCAGATACGCAGTATTTT. This codes for CAGTSSDTQYF.

The CDR3 protein is CASSPGAGIIQYF. CDR3 coding DNA: TGTGCCAGCAGCCCGGGGGCAGGGATCATTCAGTACTTC. The chain employs TRBV7-2 and TRBJ2-4; D may match TRBD1 or TRBD2 (6 bases each). V gave up 5 bases and J gave up 9 bases, with 14 bases separating them. Germline-derived CDR1 and CDR2 are SGHTA and FQGNSA. CDR3 length: 13 amino acids.

This rearrangement joins TRBV3-1 to TRBJ2-7; D unclear. This CDR3 spans 11 amino acids. The V gene's germline CDR1 is LGHDT and CDR2 YNNKEL (reference sequence). Trimming stripped 1 base from V and 9 bases from J, with 7 bases between. CDR3 sequence (DNA): TGTGCCAGCAGCCAAGGTCCTCGGCAGTACTTC. Protein: CASSQGPRQYF.

This chain joins TRBV27 and TRBJ1-5, with 9 bases identical to TRBD1. Trimming cost V 2 bases and J 7 bases; bases outside gene matches: 6. This CDR3 region has 15 residues. Germline values: CDR1 MNHEY, CDR2 SMNVEV (reference sequence). CDR3 bases: TGTGCCAGCAGTTTAGTCGGGACAGGGCAACAGCCCCAGCATTTT. It specifies CASSLVGTGQQPQHF.

CDR3 in amino acids: CASSLAVRSNYGYTF. The CDR3 coding sequence is TGTGCCAGCAGCTTAGCGGTCCGCAGTAACTATGGCTACACCTTC. The chain is built from TRBV7-8 and TRBJ1-2; D not certain. Trimming took 0 bases from V and 1 from J, leaving 9 bases between them. Germline CDR1 and CDR2: SGHVS and FQNEAQ. This CDR3 is built from 15 residues.

The rearrangement links TRBV11-2 to TRBJ2-3; D is possibly TRBD2 (6 bases). CDR1 is SGHAT and CDR2 is FQNNGV in the germline V gene. The CDR3 runs to 15 residues. V lost 3 bases, J lost 4 bases, and 14 bases lay in between. The CDR3 here is CASSLGGRYADTQYF. In DNA form, the CDR3 reads TGTGCCAGCAGCTTGGGGGGAAGATACGCAGATACGCAGTATTTT.

This clonotype was recorded at least ten times. J is TRBJ2-4 and V is TRBV3-1, with D perhaps TRBD1 or TRBD2 (5 bases each). From germline, CDR1 is LGHDT and CDR2 YNNKEL (reference sequence). Trimming left V 0 bases short and J 3 bases short, with 21 bases between. CDR3 length: 19 amino acids. CDR3 in DNA: TGTGCCAGCAGCCAAGATGGGGGTAGGGGCCCTTGGAGCAAAAACATTCAGTACTTC. Protein sequence: CASSQDGGRGPWSKNIQYF. Combining the CDR3 with reference TRBV3-1 and TRBJ2-4 gives the whole variable domain DTAVSQTPKYLVTQMGNDKSIKCEQNLGHDTMYWYKQDSKKFLKIMFSYNNKELIINETVPNRFSPKSPDKAHLNLHINSLELGDSAVYFCASSQDGGRGPWSKNIQYFGAGTRLSVL.

In its sample, this clonotype was seen once. The chain recombines TRBV7-2 with TRBJ2-4; TRBD2 matches at 9 bases. V lost 4 bases and J lost 3; bases outside the gene matches: 7. The CDR3 is 16 amino acids. Germline-derived CDR1 and CDR2 are SGHTA and FQGNSA. CDR3 region: CASSSAAGGVKNIQYF. CDR3 bases: TGTGCCAGCAGCTCAGCAGCGGGAGGAGTCAAAAACATTCAGTACTTC.

This rearrangement joins TRBV20-1 to TRBJ1-6, with a weak D call TRBD1 (6 bases). This CDR3 is 13 amino acids long. Germline loops: CDR1 DFQATT, CDR2 SNEGSKA (reference sequence). V lost 3 bases to trimming and J lost 10 bases, with 13 bases between them. CDR3 amino acids: CSASSTGRSPLHF. The CDR3 DNA is TGCAGTGCTAGTTCGACAGGACGATCACCCCTCCACTTT.

This chain uses TRBV5-1 with TRBJ2-5; maybe TRBD2 (5 bases). Germline CDR1 SGHRS, CDR2 YFSETQ. The CDR3 is made up of 13 amino acids. V was pared by 4 bases and J by 1 base, with 8 bases between. The CDR3 protein is CASSREFQETQYF. The CDR3 nucleotides are TGCGCCAGCAGCAGGGAGTTCCAAGAGACCCAGTACTTC.

The rearrangement uses TRBV29-1 and TRBJ1-2; D is perhaps TRBD1 (6 bases). The germline CDR1 and CDR2 sequences are SQVTM and ANQGSEA. This CDR3 comprises 14 residues. Trimming took 0 bases from V and 7 from J, leaving 15 bases between them. The CDR3 loop is CSVEDEGGASGYTF. CDR3 coding DNA: TGCAGCGTTGAAGACGAGGGGGGGGCGTCTGGCTACACCTTC.

This clonotype was seen a few times. The chain carries TRBV20-1 and TRBJ2-7; 16 bases match TRBD2. The length of the CDR3 is 16 residues. The ends lost 6 bases at V and 4 bases at J; junction bases unmatched: 9. In germline, CDR1 is DFQATT, CDR2 SNEGSKA (reference sequence). The CDR3 loop reads CSAVPGLAGGLYEQYF. The CDR3 bases are TGCAGTGCCGTCCCGGGACTAGCGGGGGGGCTGTACGAGCAGTACTTC.

The rearrangement joins TRBV12-3 or TRBV12-4 to TRBJ2-3; D remains ambiguous. The CDR3 consists of 14 residues. The V gene lost 6 bases and the J gene lost 2 bases, with 12 bases spanning the gap. CDR3 DNA sequence: TGTGCCAGCAGAGACCGAGGTATCACAGATACGCAGTATTTT. Translation gives CASRDRGITDTQYF.

V gene TRBV12-3 or TRBV12-4 combines with J gene TRBJ1-1; 9 nucleotides align to TRBD1. The V and J ends lost 5 bases and 8 bases, in that order; junction bases with no gene match: 6. CDR3 size: 13 residues. Written as DNA, the CDR3 is TGTGCCAGCAGTACAGGGGGCTGGACCGAAGCTTTCTTT. It translates to CASSTGGWTEAFF.

This clonotype has more than one count but fewer than ten. This CDR3 reads CASSPDTSSGANVLTF. CDR3 in DNA: TGTGCCAGCAGCCCCGACACCTCCTCTGGGGCCAACGTCCTGACTTTC. The chain recombines TRBV3-1 with TRBJ2-6, with D hard to call. Looked up from germline, CDR1 is LGHDT and CDR2 is YNNKEL (reference sequence). V lost 4 bases, J lost 0 bases, and 10 bases lay in between. CDR3 length: 16 residues.

A few counts support this clonotype. This rearrangement joins TRBV7-9 to TRBJ2-1, with 13 bases lining up with TRBD2. CDR1 is SEHNR, CDR2 FQNEAQ, per germline (reference sequence). V was clipped by 8 bases and J by 5 bases; unmatched bases: 0. This CDR3 comprises 13 residues. Written as DNA, the CDR3 is TGTGCCAGCGGACTAGCGGGAGACAATGAGCAGTTCTTC. Protein: CASGLAGDNEQFF.

V usage is TRBV7-2 and J usage is TRBJ2-4; 12 nucleotides match TRBD2. Germline V CDR1 and CDR2: SGHTA, FQGNSA. Trimming at V came to 5 bases and at J to 0 bases, leaving 5 bases not matched to a gene. The length of the CDR3 is 17 residues. CDR3 nucleotide sequence: TGTGCCAGCAGCGCTAGCGGGAGGGAGCTAGCCAAAAACATTCAGTACTTC. Residues: CASSASGRELAKNIQYF.

The chain's CDR3 is CASSFEGGVGDEQFF. In nucleotides, the CDR3 is TGCGCCAGCAGCTTTGAGGGGGGTGTTGGGGATGAGCAGTTCTTC. The chain has TRBV5-1 and TRBJ2-1, with D perhaps matching TRBD1 or TRBD2 (6 bases each). The CDR3 is 15 amino acids. Trimming took 2 bases from V and 8 from J, leaving 17 bases between them. Looked up from germline, CDR1 is SGHRS and CDR2 is YFSETQ.

This chain joins TRBV3-1 and TRBJ1-1; D gene uncertain. The germline gives CDR1 LGHDT, CDR2 YNNKEL (reference sequence). V dropped 1 base and J dropped 0 bases, with 9 bases sitting between them. The CDR3 runs to 15 residues. The CDR3 DNA reads as TGTGCCAGCAGCCAAGGTACCCTACTGAACACTGAAGCTTTCTTT. It encodes CASSQGTLLNTEAFF. Variable domain in full (rest from reference TRBV3-1 and TRBJ1-1): DTAVSQTPKYLVTQMGNDKSIKCEQNLGHDTMYWYKQDSKKFLKIMFSYNNKELIINETVPNRFSPKSPDKAHLNLHINSLELGDSAVYFCASSQGTLLNTEAFFGQGTRLTVV.

The V call is TRBV20-1, the J call TRBJ2-1, with 11 bases that match TRBD2. CDR1 and CDR2 (germline): DFQATT, SNEGSKA (reference sequence). This CDR3 is built from 15 residues. The junction had 10 bases not matched to a gene; V was cut back by 5 bases and J by 7 bases. The CDR3 DNA reads TGCAGTGCTCACACTAGCGGGAGAAGTAGAAATGAGCAGTTCTTC. This translates into CSAHTSGRSRNEQFF.

V gene TRBV27 combines with J gene TRBJ2-1; 7 bases align to TRBD1. The J segment lost 8 bases and the V segment lost 7 bases, leaving 11 bases of the junction unmatched. The CDR3 has 14 amino acids. Per germline, CDR1 MNHEY and CDR2 SMNVEV (reference sequence). Here the CDR3 reads CASNAGGVTDEQFF. The CDR3 DNA reads as TGTGCCAGCAACGCAGGGGGAGTTACCGATGAGCAGTTCTTC.

A word on this clonotype: At one end the junction does not follow the germline gene, possibly because of a read error. The V and J genes are TRBV9 and TRBJ1-2; a possible D gene is TRBD1 (5 bases). Germline CDR1 is SGDLS and CDR2 is YYNGEE. The length of the CDR3 is 16 residues. In nucleotides, the CDR3 is TGTGCCAGCAGCGCCCAGAACGGGGCTTTGGGGGATGGCCACACCTTC. Translating gives CASSAQNGALGDGHTF.

With regard to this clonotype: One end of the junction is discordant with germline, which a read error may explain. The genes are TRBV6-5 and TRBJ1-2; D ambiguous. The CDR3 is made up of 13 amino acids. Germline-derived CDR1 and CDR2 are MNHEY and SVGAGI. CDR3 nucleotides: TGTGCCATCAGTGGACTACCTGAGGATGGCTACACCTTC. Residues: CAISGLPEDGYTF.

This clonotype was recorded at least ten times. CDR3 region: CASSLTSGRLNEQFF. The CDR3, as DNA: TGTGCCAGCAGTTTGACTAGCGGGAGGTTGAATGAGCAGTTCTTC. The chain carries TRBV27 and TRBJ2-1, with 13 bases that match TRBD2. The V and J ends lost 3 bases and 7 bases, in that order; junction bases with no gene match: 3. CDR1 and CDR2 (germline): MNHEY, SMNVEV (reference sequence). The CDR3 length is 15 residues.